The clone carrying this T cell receptor beta chain was counted a few times. Its specificity is not known. V was trimmed by 4 bases and J by 0 bases, leaving 6 bases between them. This CDR3 region has 13 residues. Germline-derived CDR1 and CDR2 are MNHEY and SMNVEV (reference sequence). It was roughly 10 milliliters of peripheral blood that were drawn from each donor. This entry belongs to a study of blood T cells in healthy people across ages. Study outcomes and limitations: Comparison with aged donors showed that long-lived donors had more naive CD4+ cells and higher diversity.

The use of a sample-barcoded 5' primer and a J-beta primer mix characterized a second PCR of about 7 to 12 cycles. MiXCR, run by TCRdb on the 5' RACE reads, gives a single entry per CDR3 protein. The table has 1.8 million or so distinct CDR3 sequences, 30% to 40% seen once. The sequenced material came from blood. The rearrangement joins TRBV27 to TRBJ1-1; D not certain. The receptor was isolated from a human donor in good health. The CDR3 reads CASSYNLNTEAFF. The CDR3 nucleotides read TGTGCCAGCAGTTACAATTTGAACACTGAAGCTTTCTTT.